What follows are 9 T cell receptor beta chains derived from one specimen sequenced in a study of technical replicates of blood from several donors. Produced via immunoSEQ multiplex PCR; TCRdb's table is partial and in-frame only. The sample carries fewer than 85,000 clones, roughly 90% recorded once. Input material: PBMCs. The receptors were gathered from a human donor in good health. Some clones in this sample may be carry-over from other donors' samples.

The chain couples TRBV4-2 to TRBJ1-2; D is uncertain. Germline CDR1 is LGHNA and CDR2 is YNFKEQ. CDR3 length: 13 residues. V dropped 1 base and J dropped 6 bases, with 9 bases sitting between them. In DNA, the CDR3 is TGTGCCAGCAGCCAAGGGCAGTTCGATGGCTACACCTTC. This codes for CASSQGQFDGYTF.

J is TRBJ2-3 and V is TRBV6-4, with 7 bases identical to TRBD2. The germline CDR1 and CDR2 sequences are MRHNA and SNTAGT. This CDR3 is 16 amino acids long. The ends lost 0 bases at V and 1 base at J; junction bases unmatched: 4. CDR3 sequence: CASSDSGLGGTDTQYF. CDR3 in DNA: TGTGCCAGCAGTGACTCCGGACTAGGAGGCACAGATACGCAGTATTTT.

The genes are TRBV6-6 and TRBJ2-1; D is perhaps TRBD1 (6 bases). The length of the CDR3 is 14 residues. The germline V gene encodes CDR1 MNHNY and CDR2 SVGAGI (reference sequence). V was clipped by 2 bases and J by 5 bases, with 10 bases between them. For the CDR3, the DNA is TGTGCCAGCAGTTACGTTTCAGGGGACAATGAGCAGTTCTTC. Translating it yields CASSYVSGDNEQFF.

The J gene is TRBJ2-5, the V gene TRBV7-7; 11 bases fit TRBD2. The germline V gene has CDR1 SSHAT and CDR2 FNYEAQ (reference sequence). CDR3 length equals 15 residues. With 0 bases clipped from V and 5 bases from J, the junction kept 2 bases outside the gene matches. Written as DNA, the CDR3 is TGTGCCAGCAGCTTAGCTTCTAGCGGGGGGGAGACCCAGTACTTC. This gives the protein CASSLASSGGETQYF.

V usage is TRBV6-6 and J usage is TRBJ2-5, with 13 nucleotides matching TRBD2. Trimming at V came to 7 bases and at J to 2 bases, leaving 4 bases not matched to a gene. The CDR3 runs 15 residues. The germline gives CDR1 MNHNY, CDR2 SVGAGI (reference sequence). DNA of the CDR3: TGTGCCAGCACCCTGACTAGCGGGGGGCAAGAGACCCAGTACTTC. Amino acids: CASTLTSGGQETQYF.

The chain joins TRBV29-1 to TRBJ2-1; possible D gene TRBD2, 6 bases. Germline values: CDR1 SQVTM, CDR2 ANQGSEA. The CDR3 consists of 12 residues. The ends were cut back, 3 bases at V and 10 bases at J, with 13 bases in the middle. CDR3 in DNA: TGCAGCGTTGAGGTAGCCGGGAGAGAGCAGTTCTTC. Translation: CSVEVAGREQFF.

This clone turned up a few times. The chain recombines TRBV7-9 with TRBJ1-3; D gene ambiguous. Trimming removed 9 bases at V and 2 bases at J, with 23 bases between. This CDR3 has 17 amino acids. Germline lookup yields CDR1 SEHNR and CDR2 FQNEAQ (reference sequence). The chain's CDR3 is CASHRDLGGTTGNTIYF. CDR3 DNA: TGTGCCAGTCACCGGGATTTAGGAGGAACTACTGGAAACACCATATATTTT.

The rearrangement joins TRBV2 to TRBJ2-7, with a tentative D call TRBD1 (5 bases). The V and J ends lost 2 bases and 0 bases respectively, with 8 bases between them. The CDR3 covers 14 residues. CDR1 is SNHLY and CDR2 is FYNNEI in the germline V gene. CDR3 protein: CASSERGGSYEQYF. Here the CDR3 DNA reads TGTGCCAGCAGTGAAAGGGGCGGCTCCTACGAGCAGTACTTC.

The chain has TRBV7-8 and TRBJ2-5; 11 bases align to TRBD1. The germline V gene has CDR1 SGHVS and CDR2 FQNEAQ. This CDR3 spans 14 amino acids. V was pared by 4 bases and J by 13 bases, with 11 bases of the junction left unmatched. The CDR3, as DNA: TGTGCCAGCAGCTGGGGACAGGGGGAAGAGGTTTGGTACTTC. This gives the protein CASSWGQGEEVWYF.